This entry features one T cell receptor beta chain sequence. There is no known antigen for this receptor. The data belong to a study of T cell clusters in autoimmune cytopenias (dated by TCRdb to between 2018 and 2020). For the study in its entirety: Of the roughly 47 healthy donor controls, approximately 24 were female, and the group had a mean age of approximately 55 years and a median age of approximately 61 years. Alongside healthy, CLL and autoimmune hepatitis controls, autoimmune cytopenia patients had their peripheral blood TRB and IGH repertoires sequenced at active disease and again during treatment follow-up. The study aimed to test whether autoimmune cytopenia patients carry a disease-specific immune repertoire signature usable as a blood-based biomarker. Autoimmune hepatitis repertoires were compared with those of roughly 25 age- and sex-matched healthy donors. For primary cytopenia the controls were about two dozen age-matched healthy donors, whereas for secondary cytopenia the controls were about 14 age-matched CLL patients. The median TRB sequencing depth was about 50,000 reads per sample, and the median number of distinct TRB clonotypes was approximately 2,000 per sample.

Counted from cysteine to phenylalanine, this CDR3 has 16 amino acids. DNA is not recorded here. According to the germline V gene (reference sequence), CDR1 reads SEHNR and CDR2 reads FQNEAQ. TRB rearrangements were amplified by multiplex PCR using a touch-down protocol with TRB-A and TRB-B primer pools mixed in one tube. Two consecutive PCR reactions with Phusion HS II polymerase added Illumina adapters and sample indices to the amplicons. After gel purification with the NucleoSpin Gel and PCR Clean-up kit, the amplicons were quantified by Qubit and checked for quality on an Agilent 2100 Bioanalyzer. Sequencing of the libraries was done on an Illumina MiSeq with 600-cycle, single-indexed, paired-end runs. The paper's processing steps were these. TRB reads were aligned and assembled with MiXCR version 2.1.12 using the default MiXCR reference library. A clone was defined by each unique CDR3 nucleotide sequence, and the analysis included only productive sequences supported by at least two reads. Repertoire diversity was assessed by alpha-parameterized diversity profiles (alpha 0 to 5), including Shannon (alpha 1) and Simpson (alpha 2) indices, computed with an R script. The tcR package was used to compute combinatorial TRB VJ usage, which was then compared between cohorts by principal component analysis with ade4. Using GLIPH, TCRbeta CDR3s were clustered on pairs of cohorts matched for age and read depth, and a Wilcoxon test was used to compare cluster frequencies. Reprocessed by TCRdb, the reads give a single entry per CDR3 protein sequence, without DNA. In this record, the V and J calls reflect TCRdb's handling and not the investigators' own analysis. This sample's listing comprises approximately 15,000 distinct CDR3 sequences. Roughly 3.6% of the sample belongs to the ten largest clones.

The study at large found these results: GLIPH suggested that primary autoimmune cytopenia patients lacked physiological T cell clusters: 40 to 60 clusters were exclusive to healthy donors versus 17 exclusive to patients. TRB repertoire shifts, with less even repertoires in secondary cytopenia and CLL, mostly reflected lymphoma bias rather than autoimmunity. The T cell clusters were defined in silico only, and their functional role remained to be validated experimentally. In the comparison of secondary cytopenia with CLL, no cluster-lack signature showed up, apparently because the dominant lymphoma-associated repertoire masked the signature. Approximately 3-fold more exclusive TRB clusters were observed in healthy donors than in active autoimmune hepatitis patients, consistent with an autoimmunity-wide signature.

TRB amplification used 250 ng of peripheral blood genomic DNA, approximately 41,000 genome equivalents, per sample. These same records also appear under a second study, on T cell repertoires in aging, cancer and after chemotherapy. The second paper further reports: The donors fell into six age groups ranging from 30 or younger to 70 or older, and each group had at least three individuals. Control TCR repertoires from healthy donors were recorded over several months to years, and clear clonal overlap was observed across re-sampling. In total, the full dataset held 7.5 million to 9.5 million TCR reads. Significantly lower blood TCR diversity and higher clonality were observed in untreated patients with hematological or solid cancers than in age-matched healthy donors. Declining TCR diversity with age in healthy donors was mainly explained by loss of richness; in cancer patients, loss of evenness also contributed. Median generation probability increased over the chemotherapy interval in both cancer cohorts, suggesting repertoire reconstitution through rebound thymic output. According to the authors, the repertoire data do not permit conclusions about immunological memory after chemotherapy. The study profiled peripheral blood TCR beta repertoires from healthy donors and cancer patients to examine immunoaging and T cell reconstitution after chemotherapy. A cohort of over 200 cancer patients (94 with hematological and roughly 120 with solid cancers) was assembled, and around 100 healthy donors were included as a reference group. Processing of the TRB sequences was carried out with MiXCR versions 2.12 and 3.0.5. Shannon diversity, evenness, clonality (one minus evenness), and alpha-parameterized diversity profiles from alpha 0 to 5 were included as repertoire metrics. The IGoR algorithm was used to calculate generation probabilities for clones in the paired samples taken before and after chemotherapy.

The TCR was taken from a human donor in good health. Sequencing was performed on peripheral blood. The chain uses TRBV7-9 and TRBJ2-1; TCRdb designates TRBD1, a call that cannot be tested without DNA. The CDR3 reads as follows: CASSPEPWDRNNEQFF.